This TCR beta chain emerged from a study of T cells after yellow fever vaccination. In the study overall: Preparation used SMART-Seq v4 Ultra Low Input for the low-cell-number fractions. Whole-study findings and limits: A limited proportion of clonotypes was detected within both the CD4 and CD8 compartments.

The 5'RACE template-switching step produced TCR cDNA and added a universal primer site and UMIs. One entry per CDR3 protein, called by TCRdb with MiXCR from the 5' RACE reads. The sample contains roughly 300,000 distinct CDR3 sequences, around 6.8% of which appear only once. Points on this clonotype: Its antigen is currently unknown.

Looked up from germline, CDR1 is KGHSH and CDR2 is LQKENI. V was pared by 0 bases and J by 1 base, with 7 bases between. The CDR3 is 15 residues long. The sample was PBMCs, taken about 41 days after the first yellow fever vaccination. J is TRBJ1-5 and V is TRBV18; possibly TRBD1 for D (5 bases). The TCR originated in a man between 18 and 29 years old who received the YFV17D yellow fever vaccine. The CDR3 region has the DNA TGTGCCAGCTCACCACCGGGGGGGAGCAATCAGCCCCAGCATTTT. Its translation: CASSPPGGSNQPQHF.